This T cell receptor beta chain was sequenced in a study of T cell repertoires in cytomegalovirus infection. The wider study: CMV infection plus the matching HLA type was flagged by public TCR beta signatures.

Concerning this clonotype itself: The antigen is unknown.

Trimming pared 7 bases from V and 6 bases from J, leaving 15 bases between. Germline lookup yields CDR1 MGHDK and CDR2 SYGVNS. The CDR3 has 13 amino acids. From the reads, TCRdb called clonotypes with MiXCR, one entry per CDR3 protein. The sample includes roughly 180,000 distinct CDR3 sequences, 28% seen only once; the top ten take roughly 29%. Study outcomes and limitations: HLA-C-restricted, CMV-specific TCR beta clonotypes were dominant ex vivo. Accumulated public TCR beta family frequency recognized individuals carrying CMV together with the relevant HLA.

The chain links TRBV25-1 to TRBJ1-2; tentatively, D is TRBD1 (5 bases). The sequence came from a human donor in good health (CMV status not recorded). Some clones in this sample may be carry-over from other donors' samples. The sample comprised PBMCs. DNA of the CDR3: TGTGCCAGCACCCAGGCGGGGGGACATGGCTACACCTTC. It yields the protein CASTQAGGHGYTF.